This T cell receptor (beta chain) was captured in a study of metastatic and nonmetastatic thyroid tumors. TCRdb re-clonotyped the PCR reads through MiXCR. This sample has roughly 70,000 clones, with roughly 18% found just once. V shed 6 bases and J shed 2 bases, with 15 bases lying between them. The CDR3 is 15 amino acids. Not a single patient had been given any form of treatment at any point before undergoing thyroid surgery. Specimen: blood. The chain carries TRBV12-3 or TRBV12-4 and TRBJ2-3; D is unresolved. This TCR was sampled from a female donor with papillary thyroid cancer or a benign thyroid nodule (not recorded which). Some clones in this sample may be carry-over from other donors' samples. The CDR3 spells CASSTNQGFTDTQYF. The CDR3 DNA is TGTGCCAGCAGCACGAATCAAGGATTCACAGATACGCAGTATTTT.